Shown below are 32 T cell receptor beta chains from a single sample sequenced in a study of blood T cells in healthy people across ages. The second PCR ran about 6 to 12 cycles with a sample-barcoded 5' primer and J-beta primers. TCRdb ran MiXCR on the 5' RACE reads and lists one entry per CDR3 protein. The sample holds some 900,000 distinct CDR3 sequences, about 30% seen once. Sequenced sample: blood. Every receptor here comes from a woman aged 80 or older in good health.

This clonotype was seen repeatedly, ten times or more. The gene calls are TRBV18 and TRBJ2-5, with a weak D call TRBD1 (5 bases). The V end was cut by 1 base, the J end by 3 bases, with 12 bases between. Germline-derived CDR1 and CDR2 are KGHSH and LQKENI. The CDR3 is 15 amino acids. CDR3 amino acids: CASSPRDGHKETQYF. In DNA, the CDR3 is TGTGCCAGCTCACCACGAGACGGACACAAAGAGACCCAGTACTTC.

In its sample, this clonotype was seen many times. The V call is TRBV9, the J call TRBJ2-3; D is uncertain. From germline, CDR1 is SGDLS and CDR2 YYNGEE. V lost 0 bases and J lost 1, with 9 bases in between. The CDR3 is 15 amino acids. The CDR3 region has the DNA TGTGCCAGCAGCGTAGAATCTACACGCACAGATACGCAGTATTTT. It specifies CASSVESTRTDTQYF.

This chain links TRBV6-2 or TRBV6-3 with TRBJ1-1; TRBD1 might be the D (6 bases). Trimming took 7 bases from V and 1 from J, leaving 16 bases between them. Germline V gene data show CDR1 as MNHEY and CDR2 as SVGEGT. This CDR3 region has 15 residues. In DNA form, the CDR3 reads TGTGCCAGCACCTTTAACCTCAGGGGGAACACTGAAGCTTTCTTT. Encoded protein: CASTFNLRGNTEAFF.

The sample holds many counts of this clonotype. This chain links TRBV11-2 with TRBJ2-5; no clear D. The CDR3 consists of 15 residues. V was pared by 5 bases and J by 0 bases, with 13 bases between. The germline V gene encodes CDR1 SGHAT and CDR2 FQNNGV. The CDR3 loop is CASSPEAGYQETQYF. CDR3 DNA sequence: TGTGCCAGCAGCCCCGAGGCAGGCTACCAAGAGACCCAGTACTTC.

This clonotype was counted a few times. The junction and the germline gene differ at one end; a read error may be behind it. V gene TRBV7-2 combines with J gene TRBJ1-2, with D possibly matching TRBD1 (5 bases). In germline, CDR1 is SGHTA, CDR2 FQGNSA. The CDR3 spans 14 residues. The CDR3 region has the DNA TGTCCCAGCAGCTTAGGCCCAGGGCTACGAGGCTACACCTTC. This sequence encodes CPSSLGPGLRGYTF.

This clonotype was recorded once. The CDR3 here is CTSSLAHGRGQETQYF. In DNA form, the CDR3 reads TGTACCAGCAGCTTAGCCCATGGCAGGGGGCAAGAGACCCAGTACTTC. J is TRBJ2-5 and V is TRBV7-2, with 7 bases fitting TRBD1. Trimming took 0 bases from V and 2 from J; bases not matched to a gene: 6. Germline lookup yields CDR1 SGHTA and CDR2 FQGNSA. The CDR3 is 16 residues long.

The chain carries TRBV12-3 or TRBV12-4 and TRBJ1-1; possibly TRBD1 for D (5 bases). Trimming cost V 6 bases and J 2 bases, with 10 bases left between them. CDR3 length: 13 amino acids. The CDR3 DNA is TGTGCCAGCAGATACGACAGAAACACTGAAGCTTTCTTT. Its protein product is CASRYDRNTEAFF.

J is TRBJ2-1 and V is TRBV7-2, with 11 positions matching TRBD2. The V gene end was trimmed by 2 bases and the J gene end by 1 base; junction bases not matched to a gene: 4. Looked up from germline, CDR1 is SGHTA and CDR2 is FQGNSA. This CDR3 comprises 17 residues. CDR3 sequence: CASSLRRLAGSYNEQFF. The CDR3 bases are TGTGCCAGCAGCTTACGGAGACTAGCGGGGTCCTACAATGAGCAGTTCTTC.

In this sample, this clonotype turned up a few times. The DNA for the CDR3 is TGCAGTGCTGTAGAGGGGGAAAGTTCACCCCTCCACTTT. Residues: CSAVEGESSPLHF. The chain is built from TRBV20-1 and TRBJ1-6; maybe TRBD1 (6 bases). Germline assignment: CDR1 DFQATT and CDR2 SNEGSKA (reference sequence). This CDR3 has 13 amino acids. V was shortened by 5 bases and J by 9 bases, with 14 bases between the two germline ends.

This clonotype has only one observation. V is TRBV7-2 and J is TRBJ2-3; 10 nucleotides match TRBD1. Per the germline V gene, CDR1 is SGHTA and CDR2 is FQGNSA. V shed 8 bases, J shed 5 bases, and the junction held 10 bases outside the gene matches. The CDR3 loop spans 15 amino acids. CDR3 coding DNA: TGTGCCAGCGATCCGGGACAGGGGCTGGGAGATACGCAGTATTTT. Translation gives CASDPGQGLGDTQYF.

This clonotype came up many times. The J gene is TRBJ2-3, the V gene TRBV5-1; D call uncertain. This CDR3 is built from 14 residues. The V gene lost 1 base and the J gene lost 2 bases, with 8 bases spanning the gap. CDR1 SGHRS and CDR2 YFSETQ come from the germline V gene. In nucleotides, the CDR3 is TGCGCCAGCAGCTTGCGAGGCAACACAGATACGCAGTATTTT. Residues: CASSLRGNTDTQYF.

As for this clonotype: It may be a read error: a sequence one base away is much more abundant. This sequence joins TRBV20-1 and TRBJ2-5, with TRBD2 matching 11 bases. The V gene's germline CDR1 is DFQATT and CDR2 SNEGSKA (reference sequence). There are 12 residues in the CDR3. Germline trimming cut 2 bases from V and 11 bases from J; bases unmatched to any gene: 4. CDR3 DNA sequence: TGCAGTGCTAGATTAGCGGGGGGGTTACAGTACTTC. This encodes CSARLAGGLQYF.

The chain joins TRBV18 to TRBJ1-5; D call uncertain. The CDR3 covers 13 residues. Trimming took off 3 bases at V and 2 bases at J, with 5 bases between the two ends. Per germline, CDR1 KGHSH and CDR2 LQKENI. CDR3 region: CASSPTCNQPQHF. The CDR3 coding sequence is TGTGCCAGCTCACCCACTTGCAATCAGCCCCAGCATTTT.

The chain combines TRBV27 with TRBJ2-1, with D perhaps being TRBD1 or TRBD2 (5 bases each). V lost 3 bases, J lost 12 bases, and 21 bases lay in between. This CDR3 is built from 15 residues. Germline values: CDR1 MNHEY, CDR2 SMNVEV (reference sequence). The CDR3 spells CASSFRASGTSPQFF. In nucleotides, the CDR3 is TGTGCCAGCAGTTTCCGGGCTAGTGGGACCTCCCCGCAGTTCTTC.

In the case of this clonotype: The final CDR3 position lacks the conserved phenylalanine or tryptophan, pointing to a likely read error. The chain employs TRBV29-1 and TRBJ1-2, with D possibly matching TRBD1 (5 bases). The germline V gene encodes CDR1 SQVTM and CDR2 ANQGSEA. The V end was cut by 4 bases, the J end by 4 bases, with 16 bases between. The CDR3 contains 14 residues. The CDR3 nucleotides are TGCAGCGTTGGAGGTGTGGGGGGAGGCTATGGCTACACCTCC. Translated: CSVGGVGGGYGYTS.

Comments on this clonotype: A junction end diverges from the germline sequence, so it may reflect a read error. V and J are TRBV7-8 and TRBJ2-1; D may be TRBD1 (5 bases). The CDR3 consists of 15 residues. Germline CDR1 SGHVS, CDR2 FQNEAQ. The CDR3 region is CACSSMRTSYNEQFF. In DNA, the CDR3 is TGTGCCTGCAGCTCAATGAGGACATCCTACAATGAGCAGTTCTTC.

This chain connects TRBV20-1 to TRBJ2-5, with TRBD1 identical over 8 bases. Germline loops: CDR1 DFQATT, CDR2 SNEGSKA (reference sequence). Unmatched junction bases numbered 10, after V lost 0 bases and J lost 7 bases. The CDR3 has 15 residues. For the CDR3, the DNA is TGCAGTGCTAGAGATCGGGGGCAGGGGGCAGGGACCCAGTACTTC. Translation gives CSARDRGQGAGTQYF.

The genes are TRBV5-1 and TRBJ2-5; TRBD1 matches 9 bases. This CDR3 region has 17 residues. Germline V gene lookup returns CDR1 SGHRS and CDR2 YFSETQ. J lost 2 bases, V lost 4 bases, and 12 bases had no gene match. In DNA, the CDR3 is TGCGCCAGCAGCCCTATTATTACAGGGGGCGGACAAGAGACCCAGTACTTC. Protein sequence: CASSPIITGGGQETQYF.

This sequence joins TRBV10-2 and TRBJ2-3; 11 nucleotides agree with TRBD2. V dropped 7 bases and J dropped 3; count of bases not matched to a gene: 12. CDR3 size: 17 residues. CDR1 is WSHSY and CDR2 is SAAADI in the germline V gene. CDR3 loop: CASTRGAGTSGTDTQYF. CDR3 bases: TGCGCCAGCACCCGAGGTGCCGGGACTAGCGGTACAGATACGCAGTATTTT.

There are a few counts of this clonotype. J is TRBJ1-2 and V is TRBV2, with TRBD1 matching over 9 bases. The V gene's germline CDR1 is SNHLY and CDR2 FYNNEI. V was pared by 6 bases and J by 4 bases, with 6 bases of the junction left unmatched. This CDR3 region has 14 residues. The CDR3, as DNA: TGTGCCAGCAGGTCGGACAGGGGTCTCTATGGCTACACCTTC. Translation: CASRSDRGLYGYTF.

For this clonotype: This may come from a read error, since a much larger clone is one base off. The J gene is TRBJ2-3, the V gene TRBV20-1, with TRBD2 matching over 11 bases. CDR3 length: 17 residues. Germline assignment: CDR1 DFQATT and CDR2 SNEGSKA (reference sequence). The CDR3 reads CGATGTSGATSTDTQYF. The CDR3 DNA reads TGCGGTGCCACCGGGACTAGCGGCGCAACTAGCACAGATACGCAGTATTTT.

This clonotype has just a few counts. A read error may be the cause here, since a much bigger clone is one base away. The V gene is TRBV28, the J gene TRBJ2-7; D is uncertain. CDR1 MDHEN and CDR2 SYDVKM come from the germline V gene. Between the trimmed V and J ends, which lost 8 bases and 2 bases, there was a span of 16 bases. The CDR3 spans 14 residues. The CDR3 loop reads CASGRSRAAYEQYF. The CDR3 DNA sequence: TGTGCCAGCGGGCGCAGCCGGGCCGCCTACGAGCAGTACTTC.

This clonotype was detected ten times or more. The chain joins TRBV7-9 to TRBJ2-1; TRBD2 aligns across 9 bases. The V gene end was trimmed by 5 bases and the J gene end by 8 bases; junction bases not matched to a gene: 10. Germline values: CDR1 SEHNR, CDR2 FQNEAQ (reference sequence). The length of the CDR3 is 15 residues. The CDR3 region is CASSPRPSGADEQFF. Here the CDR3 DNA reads TGTGCCAGCAGCCCTCGTCCTAGCGGGGCGGATGAGCAGTTCTTC.

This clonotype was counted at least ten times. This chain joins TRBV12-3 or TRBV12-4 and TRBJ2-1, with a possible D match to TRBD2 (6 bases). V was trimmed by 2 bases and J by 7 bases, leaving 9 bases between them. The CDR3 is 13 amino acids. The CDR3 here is CASSLWEANEQFF. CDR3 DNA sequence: TGTGCCAGCAGTTTATGGGAGGCGAATGAGCAGTTCTTC.

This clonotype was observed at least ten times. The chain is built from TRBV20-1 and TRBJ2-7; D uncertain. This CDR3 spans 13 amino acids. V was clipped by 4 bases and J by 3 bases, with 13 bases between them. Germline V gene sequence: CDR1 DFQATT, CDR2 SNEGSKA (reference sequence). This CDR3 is CSATLGSDYEQYF. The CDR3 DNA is TGCAGTGCTACGCTCGGGTCCGACTACGAGCAGTACTTC.

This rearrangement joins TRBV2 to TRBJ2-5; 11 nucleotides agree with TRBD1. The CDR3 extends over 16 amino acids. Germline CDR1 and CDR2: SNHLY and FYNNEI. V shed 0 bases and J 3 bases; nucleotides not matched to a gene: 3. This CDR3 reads CASSEALGQGEETQYF. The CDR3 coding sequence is TGTGCCAGCAGTGAAGCGCTGGGACAGGGGGAAGAGACCCAGTACTTC.

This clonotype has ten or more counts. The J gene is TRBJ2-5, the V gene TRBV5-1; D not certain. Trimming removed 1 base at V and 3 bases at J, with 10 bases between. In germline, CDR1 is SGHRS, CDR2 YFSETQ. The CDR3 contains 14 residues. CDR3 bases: TGCGCCAGCAGCTTGTACACCCTCGAAGAGACCCAGTACTTC. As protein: CASSLYTLEETQYF.

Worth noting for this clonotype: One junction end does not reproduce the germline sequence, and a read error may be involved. Here the CDR3 reads CASPPGRTECYGYTF. The DNA for the CDR3 is TGTGCCAGCCCACCAGGTCGGACCGAATGCTATGGCTACACCTTC. This sequence joins TRBV18 and TRBJ1-2, with D unresolved. This CDR3 region has 15 residues. Germline V gene sequence: CDR1 KGHSH, CDR2 LQKENI.

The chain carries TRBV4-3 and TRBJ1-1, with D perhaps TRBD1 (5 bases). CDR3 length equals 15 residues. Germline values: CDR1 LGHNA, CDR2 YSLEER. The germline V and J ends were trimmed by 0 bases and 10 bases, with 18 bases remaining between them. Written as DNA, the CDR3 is TGCGCCAGCAGCCAAGAGGGGACGGGTCCCCTGCGAGCTTTCTTT. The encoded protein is CASSQEGTGPLRAFF.

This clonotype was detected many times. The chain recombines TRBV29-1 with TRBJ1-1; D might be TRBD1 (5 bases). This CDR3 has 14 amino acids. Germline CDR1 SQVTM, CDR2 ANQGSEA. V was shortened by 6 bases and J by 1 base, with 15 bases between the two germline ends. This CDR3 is CSVREWGPNTEAFF. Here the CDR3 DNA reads TGCAGCGTGAGGGAGTGGGGACCGAACACTGAAGCTTTCTTT.

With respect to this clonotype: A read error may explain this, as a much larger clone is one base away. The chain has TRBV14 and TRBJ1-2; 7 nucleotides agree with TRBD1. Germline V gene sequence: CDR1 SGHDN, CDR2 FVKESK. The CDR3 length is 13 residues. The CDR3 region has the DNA TGTGCCATCAGCCAAGACAGGGCCCATGGCTACACCTTC. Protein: CAISQDRAHGYTF.

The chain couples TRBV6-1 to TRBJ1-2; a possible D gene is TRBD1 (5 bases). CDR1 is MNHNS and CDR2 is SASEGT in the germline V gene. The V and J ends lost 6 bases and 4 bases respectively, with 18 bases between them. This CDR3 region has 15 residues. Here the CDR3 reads CASRGFGTDAYGYTF. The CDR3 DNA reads TGTGCCAGCAGGGGGTTCGGGACGGATGCCTATGGCTACACCTTC.